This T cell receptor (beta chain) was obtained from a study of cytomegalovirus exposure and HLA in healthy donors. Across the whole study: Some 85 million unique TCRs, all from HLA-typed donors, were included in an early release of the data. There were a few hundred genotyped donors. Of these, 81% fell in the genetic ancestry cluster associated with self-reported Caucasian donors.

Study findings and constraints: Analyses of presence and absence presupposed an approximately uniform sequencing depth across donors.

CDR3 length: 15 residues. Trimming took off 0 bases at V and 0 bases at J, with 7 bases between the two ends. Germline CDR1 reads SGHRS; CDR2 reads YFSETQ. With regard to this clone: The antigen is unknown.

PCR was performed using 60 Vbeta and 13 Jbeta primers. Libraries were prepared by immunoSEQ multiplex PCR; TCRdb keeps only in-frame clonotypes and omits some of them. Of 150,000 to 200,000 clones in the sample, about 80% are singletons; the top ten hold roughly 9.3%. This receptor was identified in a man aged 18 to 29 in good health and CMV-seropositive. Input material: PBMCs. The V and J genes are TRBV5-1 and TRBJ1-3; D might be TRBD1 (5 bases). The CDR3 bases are TGCGCCAGCAGCTTGGCCGGACACTCTGGAAACACCATATATTTT. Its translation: CASSLAGHSGNTIYF.